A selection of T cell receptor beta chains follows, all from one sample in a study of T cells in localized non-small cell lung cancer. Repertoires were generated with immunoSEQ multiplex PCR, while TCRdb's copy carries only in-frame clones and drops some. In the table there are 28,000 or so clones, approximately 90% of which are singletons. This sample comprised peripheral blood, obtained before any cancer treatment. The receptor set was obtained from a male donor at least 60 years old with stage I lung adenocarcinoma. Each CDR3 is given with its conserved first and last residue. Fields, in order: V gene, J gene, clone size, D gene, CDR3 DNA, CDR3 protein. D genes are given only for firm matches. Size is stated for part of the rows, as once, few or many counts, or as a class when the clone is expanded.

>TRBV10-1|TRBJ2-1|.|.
TGCGCCAGCAGTGAGCCCTGGTCGCGGGAGCAGTTCTTC
CASSEPWSREQFF
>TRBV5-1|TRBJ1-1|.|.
TGCGCCAGCAGCTTGCAGGAGGGGCGAACTGAAGCTTTCTTT
CASSLQEGRTEAFF
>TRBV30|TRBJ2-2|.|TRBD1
TGTGCCTGGAGAAGGGACAGGGGGAACACCGGGGAGCTGTTTTTT
CAWRRDRGNTGELFF
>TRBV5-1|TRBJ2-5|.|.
TGCGCCAGCAGCTTGGCCGTGGCAGTCCAAGAGACCCAGTACTTC
CASSLAVAVQETQYF
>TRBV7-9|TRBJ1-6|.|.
TGTGCCAGCAGCTGGGGGACCGGAAATAATTCACCCCTCCACTTT
CASSWGTGNNSPLHF
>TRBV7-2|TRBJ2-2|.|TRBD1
TGTGCCAGCAGCTTAGCAGGGGGCGCGACCGGGGAGCTGTTTTTT
CASSLAGGATGELFF
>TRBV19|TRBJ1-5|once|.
TGTGCCAGTAACGACCAGCGGGGCAATCAGCCCCAGCATTTT
CASNDQRGNQPQHF
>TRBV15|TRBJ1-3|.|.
TGTGCCACCAGCAGTTATCCCCTACAGGACTCTGGAAACACCATATATTTT
CATSSYPLQDSGNTIYF
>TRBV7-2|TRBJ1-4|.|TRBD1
TGTGCCAGCAGCGCCGACAGGGAGGGAAAACTGTTTTTT
CASSADREGKLFF
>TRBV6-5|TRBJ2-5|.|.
TGTGCCAGCACGGACTATCAAGAGACCCAGTACTTC
CASTDYQETQYF
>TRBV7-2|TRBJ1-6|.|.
TGTGCCAGCAGCTCTTCCCCGGGCCCGAATTCACCCCTCCACTTT
CASSSSPGPNSPLHF
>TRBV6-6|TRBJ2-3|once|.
TGTGCCAGCAGTCGCTCAGGGGAAGATACGCAGTATTTT
CASSRSGEDTQYF
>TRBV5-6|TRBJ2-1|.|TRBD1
TGTGCCAGCAGCTGGTGGTGGGACAGGGAACTTTACAATGAGCAGTTCTTC
CASSWWWDRELYNEQFF
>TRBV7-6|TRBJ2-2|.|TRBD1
TGTGCCAGCAGCCGCACGACAGGGGGGATCGGGGAGCTGTTTTTT
CASSRTTGGIGELFF
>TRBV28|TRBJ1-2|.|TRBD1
TGTGCCAGCAGTGCTCAGACAGGGATCGGGTATGGCTACACCTTC
CASSAQTGIGYGYTF
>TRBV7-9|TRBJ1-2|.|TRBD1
TGTGCCAGCAGCTTAGAGCAGGGGGTTGACTATGGCTACACCTTC
CASSLEQGVDYGYTF
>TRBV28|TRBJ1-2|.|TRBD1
TGTGCCAGCAGTTCGACACCGGGACAGGGGGCATTTGGCTACACCTTC
CASSSTPGQGAFGYTF
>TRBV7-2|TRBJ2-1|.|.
TGTGCCAGCAGCTTGGTTGGGGAAGAGCAGTTCTTC
CASSLVGEEQFF
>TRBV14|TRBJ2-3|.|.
TGTGCCAGCAGCCAAGAAAGGGCAACAGATACGCAGTATTTT
CASSQERATDTQYF
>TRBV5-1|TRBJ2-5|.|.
TGCGCCAGCAGCTCCTTCGGACAGGGCGGGGGAGAGACCCAGTACTTC
CASSSFGQGGGETQYF
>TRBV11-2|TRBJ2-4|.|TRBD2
TGTGCCAGCAGCTTAGGGGGAGGACTAGCAGGCATTCAGTACTTC
CASSLGGGLAGIQYF
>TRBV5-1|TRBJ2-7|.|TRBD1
TGCGCCAGCAGCTTGGTCACGACAGGGGGGAGCGAGCAGTACTTC
CASSLVTTGGSEQYF
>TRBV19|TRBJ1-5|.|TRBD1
TGTGCCAGTAGTCCCACCGACAGGGGCAGGGGACAGCCCCAGCATTTT
CASSPTDRGRGQPQHF
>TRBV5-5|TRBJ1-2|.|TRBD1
TGTGCCAGCAGCTTAGGAACAGGGGATGGCTACACCTTC
CASSLGTGDGYTF
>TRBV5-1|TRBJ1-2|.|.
TGCGCCAGCAGCTTGGCAATAGGAGCCGAAGGCTACACCTTC
CASSLAIGAEGYTF
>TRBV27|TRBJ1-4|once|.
TGTGCCAGCAGTTATCGGGGGGAAAAACTGTTTTTT
CASSYRGEKLFF
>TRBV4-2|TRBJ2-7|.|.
TGTGCCAGCAGCCAAGTCGGAGTGTACGAGCAGTACTTC
CASSQVGVYEQYF
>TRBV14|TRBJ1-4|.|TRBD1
TGTGCCAGCAGCCAAGTGGGCAGGGGGTACGAAAAACTGTTTTTT
CASSQVGRGYEKLFF
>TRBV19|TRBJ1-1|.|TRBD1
TGTGCCAGTAGTACCAGGGACAGCCTCTTCACTGAAGCTTTCTTT
CASSTRDSLFTEAFF